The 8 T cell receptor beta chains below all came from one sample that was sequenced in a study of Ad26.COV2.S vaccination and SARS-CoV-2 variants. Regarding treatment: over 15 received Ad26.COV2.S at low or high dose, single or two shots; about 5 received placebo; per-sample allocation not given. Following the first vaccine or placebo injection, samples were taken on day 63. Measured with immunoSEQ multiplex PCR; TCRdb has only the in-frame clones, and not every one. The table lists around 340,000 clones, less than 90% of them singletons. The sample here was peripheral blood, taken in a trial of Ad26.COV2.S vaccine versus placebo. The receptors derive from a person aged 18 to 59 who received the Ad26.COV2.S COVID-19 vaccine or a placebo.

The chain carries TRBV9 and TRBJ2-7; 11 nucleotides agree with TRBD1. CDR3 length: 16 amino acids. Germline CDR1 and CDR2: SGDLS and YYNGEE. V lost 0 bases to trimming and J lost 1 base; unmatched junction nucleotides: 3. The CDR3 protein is CASSVEGTGGSYEQYF. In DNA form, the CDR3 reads TGTGCCAGCAGCGTAGAAGGGACAGGGGGATCCTACGAGCAGTACTTC.

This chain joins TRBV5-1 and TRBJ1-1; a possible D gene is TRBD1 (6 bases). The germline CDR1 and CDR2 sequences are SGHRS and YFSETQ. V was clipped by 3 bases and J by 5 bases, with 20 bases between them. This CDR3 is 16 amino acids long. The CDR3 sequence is CASSSHATSRGTEAFF. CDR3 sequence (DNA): TGCGCCAGCAGCTCCCACGCCACATCCAGGGGTACTGAAGCTTTCTTT. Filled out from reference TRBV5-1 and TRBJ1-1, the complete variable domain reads KAGVTQTPRYLIKTRGQQVTLSCSPISGHRSVSWYQQTPGQGLQFLFEYFSETQRNKGNFPGRFSGRQFSNSRSEMNVSTLELGDSALYLCASSSHATSRGTEAFFGQGTRLTVV.

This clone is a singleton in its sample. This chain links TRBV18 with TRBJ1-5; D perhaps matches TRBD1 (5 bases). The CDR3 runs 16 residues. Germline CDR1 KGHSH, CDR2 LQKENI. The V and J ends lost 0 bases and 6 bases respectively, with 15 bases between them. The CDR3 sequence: CASSPPGRQGGQPQHF. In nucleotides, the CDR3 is TGTGCCAGCTCACCACCGGGGCGGCAGGGTGGTCAGCCCCAGCATTTT.

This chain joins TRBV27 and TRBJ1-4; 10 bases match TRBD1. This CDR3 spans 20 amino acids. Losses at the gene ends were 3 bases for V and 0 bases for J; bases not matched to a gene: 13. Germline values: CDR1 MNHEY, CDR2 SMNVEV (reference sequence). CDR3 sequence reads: CASSFGPGQGNLATNEKLFF. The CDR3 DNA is TGTGCCAGCAGTTTTGGCCCGGGACAGGGGAATTTAGCAACTAATGAAAAACTGTTTTTT.

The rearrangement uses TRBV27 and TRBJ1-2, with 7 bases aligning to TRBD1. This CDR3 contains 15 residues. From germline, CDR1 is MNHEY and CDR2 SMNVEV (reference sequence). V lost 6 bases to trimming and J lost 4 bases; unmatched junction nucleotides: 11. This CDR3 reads CASSPWGRGTYGYTF. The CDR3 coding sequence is TGTGCCAGCAGCCCCTGGGGCAGGGGGACCTATGGCTACACCTTC.

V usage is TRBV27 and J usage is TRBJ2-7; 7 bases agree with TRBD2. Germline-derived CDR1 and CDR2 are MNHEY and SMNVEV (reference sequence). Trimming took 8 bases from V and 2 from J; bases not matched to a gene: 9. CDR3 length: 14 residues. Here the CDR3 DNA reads TGTGCCAGCGCCCCCGGGGGGTCCCCCTACGAGCAGTACTTC. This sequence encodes CASAPGGSPYEQYF.

The CDR3 loop is CASSQDRPASGNTIYF. CDR3 nucleotide sequence: TGCGCCAGCAGCCAAGATCGGCCGGCCTCTGGAAACACCATATATTTT. J is TRBJ1-3 and V is TRBV4-3; no clear D. Trimming took off 0 bases at V and 0 bases at J, with 9 bases between the two ends. CDR3 length: 16 residues. Germline CDR1 reads LGHNA; CDR2 reads YSLEER.

CDR3 protein: CASSPGGAGDTIYF. In DNA form, the CDR3 reads TGCGCCAGCAGCCCAGGGGGAGCGGGAGACACCATATATTTT. The chain joins TRBV5-1 to TRBJ1-3; 7 bases match TRBD1. The CDR3 covers 14 residues. Germline CDR1 reads SGHRS; CDR2 reads YFSETQ. After removal of 4 bases from V and 8 bases from J, the junction contained 9 bases not matched to a gene.